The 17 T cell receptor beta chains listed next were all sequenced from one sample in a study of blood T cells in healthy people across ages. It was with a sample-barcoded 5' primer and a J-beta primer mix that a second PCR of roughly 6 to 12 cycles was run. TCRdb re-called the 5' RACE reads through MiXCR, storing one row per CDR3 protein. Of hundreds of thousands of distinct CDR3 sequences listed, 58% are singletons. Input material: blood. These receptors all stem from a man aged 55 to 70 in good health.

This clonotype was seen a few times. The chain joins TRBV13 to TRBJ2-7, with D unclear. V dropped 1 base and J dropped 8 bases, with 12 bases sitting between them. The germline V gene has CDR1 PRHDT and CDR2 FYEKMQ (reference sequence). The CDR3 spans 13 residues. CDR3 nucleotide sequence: TGTGCCAGCAGCTTAGAAGGTCGGAACAAGCAGTACTTC. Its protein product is CASSLEGRNKQYF. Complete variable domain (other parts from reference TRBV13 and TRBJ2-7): AAGVIQSPRHLIKEKRETATLKCYPIPRHDTVYWYQQGPGQDPQFLISFYEKMQSDKGSIPDRFSAQQFSDYHSELNMSSLELGDSALYFCASSLEGRNKQYFGPGTRLTVT.

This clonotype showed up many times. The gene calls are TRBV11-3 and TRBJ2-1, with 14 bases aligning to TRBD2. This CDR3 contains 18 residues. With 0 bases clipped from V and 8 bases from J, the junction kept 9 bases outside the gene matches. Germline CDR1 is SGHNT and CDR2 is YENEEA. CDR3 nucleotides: TGTGCCAGCAGCTTAGATCAATCAGGGACTAGCGGGGGACATGAGCAGTTCTTC. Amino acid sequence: CASSLDQSGTSGGHEQFF. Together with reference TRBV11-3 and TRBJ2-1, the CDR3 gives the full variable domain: EAGVVQSPRYKIIEKKQPVAFWCNPISGHNTLYWYLQNLGQGPELLIRYENEEAVDDSQLPKDRFSAERLKGVDSTLKIQPAELGDSAVYLCASSLDQSGTSGGHEQFFGPGTRLTVL.

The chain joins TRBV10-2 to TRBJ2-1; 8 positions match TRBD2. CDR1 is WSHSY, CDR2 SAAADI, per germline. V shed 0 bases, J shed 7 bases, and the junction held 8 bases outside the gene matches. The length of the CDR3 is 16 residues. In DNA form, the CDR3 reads TGCGCCAGCAGTGAGTCGTACGGGGGGGCCGGGAATGAGCAGTTCTTC. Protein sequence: CASSESYGGAGNEQFF.

This CDR3 reads CASSRWDRSTDTQYF. The DNA of the CDR3 is TGCGCCAGCAGCCGATGGGACAGGTCCACAGATACGCAGTATTTT. This chain joins TRBV5-1 and TRBJ2-3; 8 bases match TRBD1. This CDR3 region has 15 residues. Losses at the gene ends were 4 bases for V and 2 bases for J; bases not matched to a gene: 6. Germline V gene lookup returns CDR1 SGHRS and CDR2 YFSETQ.

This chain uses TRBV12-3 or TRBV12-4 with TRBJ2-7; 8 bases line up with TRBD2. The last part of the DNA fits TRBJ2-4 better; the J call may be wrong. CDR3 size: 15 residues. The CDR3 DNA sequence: TGTGCCAGCAGCCACCCCTCCGGGGGGGAAGACATTCAGTACTTC. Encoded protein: CASSHPSGGEDIQYF.

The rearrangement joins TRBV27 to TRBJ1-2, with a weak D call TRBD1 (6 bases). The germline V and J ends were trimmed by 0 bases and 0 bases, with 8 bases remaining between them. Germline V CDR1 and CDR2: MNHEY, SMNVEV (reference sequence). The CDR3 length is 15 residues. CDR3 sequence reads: CASSLSWTANYGYTF. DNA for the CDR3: TGTGCCAGCAGTTTATCGTGGACAGCTAACTATGGCTACACCTTC.

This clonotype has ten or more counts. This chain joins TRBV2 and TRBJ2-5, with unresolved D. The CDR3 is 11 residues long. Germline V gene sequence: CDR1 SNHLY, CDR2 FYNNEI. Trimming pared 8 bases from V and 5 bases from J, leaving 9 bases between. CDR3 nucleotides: TGTGCCAGCTCAGTAGAGGAGACCCAGTACTTC. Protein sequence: CASSVEETQYF.

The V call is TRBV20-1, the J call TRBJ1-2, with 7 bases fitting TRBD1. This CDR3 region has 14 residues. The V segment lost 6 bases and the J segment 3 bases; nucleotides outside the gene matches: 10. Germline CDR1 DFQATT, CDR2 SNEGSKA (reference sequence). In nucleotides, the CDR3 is TGCAGTGCCAGGGGGGGAGGACAGGACTATGGCTACACCTTC. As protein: CSARGGGQDYGYTF.

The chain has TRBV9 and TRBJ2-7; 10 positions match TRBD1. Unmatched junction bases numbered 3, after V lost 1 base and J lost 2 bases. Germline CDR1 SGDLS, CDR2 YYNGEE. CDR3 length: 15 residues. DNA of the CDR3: TGTGCCAGCAGCGTAAGGGACAGGGGACCCTACGAGCAGTACTTC. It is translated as CASSVRDRGPYEQYF.

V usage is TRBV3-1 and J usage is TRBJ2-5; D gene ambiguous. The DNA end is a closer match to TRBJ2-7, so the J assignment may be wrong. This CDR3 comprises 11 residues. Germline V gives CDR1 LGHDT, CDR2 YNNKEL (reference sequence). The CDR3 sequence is CASSNVHEQYF. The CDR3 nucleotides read TGTGCCAGCAGCAATGTCCACGAGCAGTACTTC.

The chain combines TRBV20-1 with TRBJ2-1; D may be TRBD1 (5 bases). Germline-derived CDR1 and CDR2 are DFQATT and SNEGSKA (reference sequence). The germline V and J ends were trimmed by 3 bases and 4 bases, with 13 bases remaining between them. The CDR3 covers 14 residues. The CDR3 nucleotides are TGCAGTGCTAGGCCCGACAGACGGTACAATGAGCAGTTCTTC. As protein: CSARPDRRYNEQFF.

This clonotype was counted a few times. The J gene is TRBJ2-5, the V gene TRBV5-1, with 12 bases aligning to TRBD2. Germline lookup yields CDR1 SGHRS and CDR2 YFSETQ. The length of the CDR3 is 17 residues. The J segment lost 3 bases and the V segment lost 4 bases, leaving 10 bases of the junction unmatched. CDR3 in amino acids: CASSEDPWTSGKETQYF. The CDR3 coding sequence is TGCGCCAGCAGCGAGGACCCCTGGACTAGCGGGAAAGAGACCCAGTACTTC.

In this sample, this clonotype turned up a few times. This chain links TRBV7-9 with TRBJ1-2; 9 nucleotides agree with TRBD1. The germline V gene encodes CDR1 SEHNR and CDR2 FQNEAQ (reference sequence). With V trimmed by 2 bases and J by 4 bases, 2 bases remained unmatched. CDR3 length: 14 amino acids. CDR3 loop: CASSLSDRGYGYTF. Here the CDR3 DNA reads TGTGCCAGCAGCTTATCGGACAGGGGCTATGGCTACACCTTC.

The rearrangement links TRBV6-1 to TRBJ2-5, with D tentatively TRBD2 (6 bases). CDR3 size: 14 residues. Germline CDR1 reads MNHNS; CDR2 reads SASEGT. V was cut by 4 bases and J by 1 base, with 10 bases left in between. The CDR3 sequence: CASSGSGGQETQYF. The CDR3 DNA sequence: TGTGCCAGCAGTGGGTCCGGGGGCCAAGAGACCCAGTACTTC.

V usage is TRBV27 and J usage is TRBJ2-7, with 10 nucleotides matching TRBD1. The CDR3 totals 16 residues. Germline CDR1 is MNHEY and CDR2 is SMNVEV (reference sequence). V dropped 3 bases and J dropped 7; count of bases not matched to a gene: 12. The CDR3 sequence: CASSFSGTGVSGEQYF. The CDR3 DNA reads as TGTGCCAGCAGTTTTTCCGGGACAGGGGTTTCGGGGGAGCAGTACTTC.

The CDR3 bases are TGTGCTAGTGGTTTGGTCTTAGCGGGGATCTCCTACAATGAGCAGTTCTTC. It translates to CASGLVLAGISYNEQFF. This chain joins TRBV12-5 and TRBJ2-1, with TRBD2 matching over 8 bases. Losses at the gene ends were 0 bases for V and 0 bases for J; bases not matched to a gene: 4. The CDR3 runs 17 residues. CDR1 LGHNT and CDR2 FRNRAP come from the germline V gene. Full variable domain (missing parts from reference TRBV12-5 and TRBJ2-1): DARVTQTPRHKVTEMGQEVTMRCQPILGHNTVFWYRQTMMQGLELLAYFRNRAPLDDSGMPKDRFSAEMPDATLATLKIQPSEPRDSAVYFCASGLVLAGISYNEQFFGPGTRLTVL.

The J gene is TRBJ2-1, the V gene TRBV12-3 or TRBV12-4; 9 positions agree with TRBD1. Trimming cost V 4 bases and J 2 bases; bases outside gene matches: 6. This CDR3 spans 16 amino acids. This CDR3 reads CASSSRGTGTYNEQFF. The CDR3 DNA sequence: TGTGCCAGCAGTTCCCGAGGGACAGGGACCTACAATGAGCAGTTCTTC.